Listed below are T cell receptor beta chains from one sample, sequenced in a study of neurological immune-mediated disorders. TCRdb passed the 5' RACE reads through MiXCR, listing each CDR3 protein once. The sample includes 87,000 or so distinct CDR3 sequences, roughly 3.5% seen only once; the top ten take around 5.5%. Material for sequencing was PBMCs. Every receptor here comes from a woman under 30 with multiple sclerosis. Each CDR3 is given with its conserved first and last residue. D genes are given only for firm matches. Some rows mark clone size as missing; the rest say once, few, many or name a class of expanded clone.

>many|TRBV7-8|TRBD2|TRBJ2-1
TGTGCCAGCAGCTCAGCAGGCGGGAGGAGCAATGAGCAGTTCTTC
CASSSAGGRSNEQFF
>many|TRBV5-1|NA|TRBJ2-5
TGCGCCAGCAGGCGAACGTCCCAAGAGACCCAGTACTTC
CASRRTSQETQYF
>many|TRBV20-1|NA|TRBJ1-2
TGCAGTGCAGGGCTTGACTATGGCTACACCTTC
CSAGLDYGYTF
>few|TRBV20-1|TRBD2|TRBJ2-7
TGCAGTGCCTGGACTAGCGGGAGCTCCTACGAGCAGTACTTC
CSAWTSGSSYEQYF
>many|TRBV4-1|NA|TRBJ1-5
TGCGCCAGCAGCCAAGCCCCGGGGGGAGTTCAGCCCCAGCATTTT
CASSQAPGGVQPQHF
>many|TRBV6-5|NA|TRBJ2-3
TGTGCCAGCAGTTACTCGTCGGCTAGAGGCGCAGATACGCAGTATTTT
CASSYSSARGADTQYF
>many|TRBV6-1|NA|TRBJ2-2
TGTGCCAGCAGTGACGCCAGGGGACCCGGGGAGCTGTTTTTT
CASSDARGPGELFF
>many|TRBV2|TRBD2|TRBJ2-7
TGTGCCAGCAGTGAAGCGCTTAGCGGGGGGTCGACCTCCTACGAGCAGTACTTC
CASSEALSGGSTSYEQYF
>NA|TRBV5-1|NA|TRBJ1-5
TGCGCCAGCATTCGGCAGGGGAACAATCAGCCCCAGCATTTT
CASIRQGNNQPQHF
>many|TRBV6-5|TRBD2|TRBJ2-1
TGTGCCAGCAGCCCCGGGACTAGCAGTTTGAATGAGCAGTTCTTC
CASSPGTSSLNEQFF
>many|TRBV4-1|NA|TRBJ2-4
TGCGCCAGCAGCCAAATGGGGGTAGCCAAAAACATTCAGTACTTC
CASSQMGVAKNIQYF
>many|TRBV12-3/TRBV12-4|NA|TRBJ2-5
TGTGCCAGCAGTTTTATAACCGGGGGCGAGGGGGAGACCCAGTACTTC
CASSFITGGEGETQYF
>many|TRBV5-6|NA|TRBJ2-7
TGTGCCAGCAGCTACAGCGTACTCTACGAGCAGTACTTC
CASSYSVLYEQYF
>many|TRBV28|TRBD1|TRBJ2-2
TGTGCCAGCACCCTGTACAGGGGCACCGGGGAGCTGTTTTTT
CASTLYRGTGELFF
>many|TRBV7-2|NA|TRBJ1-5
TGTGCCAGCAGCCCAAGGGGGGGGGAGGTTGGTCAGCCCCAGCATTTT
CASSPRGGEVGQPQHF
>many|TRBV28|NA|TRBJ2-3
TGTGCCAGCAGTTTACCCCAGGGACAAGGGAACACAGATACGCAGTATTTT
CASSLPQGQGNTDTQYF
>many|TRBV5-6|TRBD2|TRBJ2-5
TGTGCCAGCAGCCTCCCTCCGGGACTAGCGGGAGGAGAGACCCAGTACTTC
CASSLPPGLAGGETQYF
>many|TRBV20-1|TRBD2|TRBJ2-1
TGCAGTGCTACTAGGACTAGCGGGGGGGTGAATGAGCAGTTCTTC
CSATRTSGGVNEQFF
>many|TRBV12-3/TRBV12-4|NA|TRBJ2-7
TGTGCCAGCAGTTTATATGGCGGGACAGCCGGCGAGCAGTACTTC
CASSLYGGTAGEQYF
>few|TRBV6-5|NA|TRBJ1-2
TGTGCCACTAAAACAGGGTCTGGGGGCTACACCTTC
CATKTGSGGYTF
>many|TRBV28|TRBD2|TRBJ2-1
TGTGCCAGCTCTCTACTAGCGGGAGTTGGCAATGAGCAGTTCTTC
CASSLLAGVGNEQFF
>many|TRBV29-1|NA|TRBJ1-1
TGCAGCGTACCAAGGAACACTGAAGCTTTCTTT
CSVPRNTEAFF
>many|TRBV5-1|NA|TRBJ1-2
TGCGCCAGCAGCTTGGGGGCAGGGGAAGGCGGTGGCTACACCTTC
CASSLGAGEGGGYTF
>many|TRBV19|NA|TRBJ1-5
TGTGCCAGTAGTATAGGTCGAAGTAGGGGCAATCAGCCCCAGCATTTT
CASSIGRSRGNQPQHF
>many|TRBV20-1|TRBD2|TRBJ2-2
TGCAGTGCTTTGACTAGCGGATACACCGGGGAGCTGTTTTTT
CSALTSGYTGELFF
>many|TRBV20-1|TRBD1|TRBJ2-7
TGCAGTGCTAGACAAATAAGTCCCGACAGGGTTTCCGAGCAGTACTTC
CSARQISPDRVSEQYF
>many|TRBV4-2|TRBD1|TRBJ1-2
TGTGCCAGCAGCCAAGATCGGGACAGGGGGCCTGGCTACACCTTC
CASSQDRDRGPGYTF
>many|TRBV20-1|TRBD1|TRBJ2-3
TGCAGTGCTACAGAGACAGGGTGGGTCACAGATACGCAGTATTTT
CSATETGWVTDTQYF
>many|TRBV7-9|NA|TRBJ2-7
TGTGCCAGCAGCTTAGACAGTTACTACGAGCAGTACTTC
CASSLDSYYEQYF
>many|TRBV2|TRBD1|TRBJ2-7
TGTGCCAGCAGGGGACAGGGGCTACTCTACGAGCAGTACTTC
CASRGQGLLYEQYF
>NA|TRBV6-6|TRBD2|TRBJ2-2
TGTGCCAGCAGCGGTAGCGGGAGGGGGGAGCTGTTTTTT
CASSGSGRGELFF
>many|TRBV5-1|TRBD1|TRBJ2-1
TGCGCCAGCAGTCTGGACAGGGCCTCCTACAATGAGCAGTTCTTC
CASSLDRASYNEQFF
>many|TRBV7-9|NA|TRBJ2-7
TGTGCCAGCAGCGCCATAGCGGTCCCAAATGACGAGCAGTACTTC
CASSAIAVPNDEQYF
>many|TRBV5-1|NA|TRBJ1-4
TGCGCCAGCTGGGCAGAGGATGAAAAACTGTTTTTT
CASWAEDEKLFF
>NA|TRBV6-6|NA|TRBJ1-5
TGTGCCAGCAGTTACTCGGAGGATCAGCCCCAGCATTTT
CASSYSEDQPQHF
>many|TRBV5-1|TRBD1|TRBJ1-1
TGCGCCAGCAGCCCGGACAGGGGAGATACTGAAGCTTTCTTT
CASSPDRGDTEAFF
>few|TRBV5-6|NA|TRBJ2-7
TGTGCCAGCACCATCTTCCCGGGCCCCCACGAGCAGTACTTC
CASTIFPGPHEQYF
>many|TRBV27|NA|TRBJ1-2
TGTGCCAGCAGTTTATCCGGTTTTAACTATGGCTACACCTTC
CASSLSGFNYGYTF
>many|TRBV5-1|NA|TRBJ2-1
TGCGCCAGCAGCTTGGGACAGGATGAGCAGTTCTTC
CASSLGQDEQFF
>many|TRBV7-2|TRBD2|TRBJ2-1
TGTGCCAGCAGCTTAGCGCAGACTAGCGGGAGGGTTGAGCAGTTCTTC
CASSLAQTSGRVEQFF
>NA|TRBV7-2|NA|TRBJ2-3
TGTGCCAGCAGCTTAGCGAGTGGGGCGCCGACAGATACGCAGTATTTT
CASSLASGAPTDTQYF
>many|TRBV15|NA|TRBJ2-6
TGTGCCACCAGCAGAGATTCAGGGGATGGGGCCAACGTCCTGACTTTC
CATSRDSGDGANVLTF
>many|TRBV19|TRBD1|TRBJ2-6
TGTGCCATAGGGACAGCCGGGGCCAACGTCCTGACTTTC
CAIGTAGANVLTF
>many|TRBV6-2/TRBV6-3|NA|TRBJ2-5
TGTGCCAGCAGTTACTCTGGGTCCCCGGAGACCCAGTACTTC
CASSYSGSPETQYF
>many|TRBV12-3/TRBV12-4|NA|TRBJ2-2
TGTGCCAGCACCCCCGTGGACCCCGACGGGGAGCTGTTTTTT
CASTPVDPDGELFF
>many|TRBV7-9|NA|TRBJ2-7
TGTGCCAGCAGCTTAGTTCTGGGGGCGAAGGAGCAGTACTTC
CASSLVLGAKEQYF
>many|TRBV29-1|NA|TRBJ1-2
TGCAGCGTTCGGTCTCGACAGGCGTCTAACTATGGCTACACCTTC
CSVRSRQASNYGYTF
>NA|TRBV6-6|TRBD1|TRBJ1-5
TGTGCCAGCAGTACCCCCGGTTTAGGGGGCGATCAGCCCCAGCATTTT
CASSTPGLGGDQPQHF
>many|TRBV11-1|NA|TRBJ2-7
TGTGCCAGCAGCCAGGGGCGGTCAAGGGATTACGAGCAGTACTTC
CASSQGRSRDYEQYF
>many|TRBV20-1|TRBD1|TRBJ1-2
TGCAGTGCTAGGGGGACAGGGCGGAGTGCGGACTATGGCTACACCTTC
CSARGTGRSADYGYTF
>many|TRBV12-3/TRBV12-4|NA|TRBJ1-2
TGTGCCAGCAGTCTATTGTATGGCTACACCTTC
CASSLLYGYTF
>few|TRBV5-5|NA|TRBJ2-6
TGTGCCAGCAGCATGGCCGTGAGCCGCTCTGGGGCCAACGTCCTGACTTTC
CASSMAVSRSGANVLTF